These T cell receptor beta chains were read from a single sample in a study of blood T cell repertoires in COVID-19. Sequencing used immunoSEQ multiplex PCR; TCRdb keeps in-frame clones, though not all of them. This sample carries roughly 200,000 clones, 88% of them seen once, and the ten largest clones take 1.6%. Source material: peripheral blood. The receptors shown here come from a man aged 18 to 35 with active or convalescent COVID-19. Each CDR3 is given with its conserved first and last residue. D genes are given only for firm matches. Not every row has a clone size; where given, it reads once, few, many or a size class.

>TRBJ2-1|TRBV11-2|NA|NA
CASSLELVGEQFF
TGTGCCAGCAGCTTAGAACTAGTTGGTGAGCAGTTCTTC
>TRBJ1-1|TRBV21-1|NA|NA
CASSKVLSGTEAFF
TGTGCCAGCAGCAAGGTCCTGAGTGGTACTGAAGCTTTCTTT
>TRBJ1-1|TRBV5-6|TRBD1|NA
CASSFTGGANTEAFF
TGTGCCAGCAGCTTCACAGGGGGCGCGAACACTGAAGCTTTCTTT
>TRBJ1-1|TRBV7-6|NA|once
CASSPRVGQQRTEAFF
TGTGCCAGCAGCCCCAGGGTGGGGCAGCAGCGCACTGAAGCTTTCTTT
>TRBJ1-1|TRBV5-1|NA|NA
CASSSVFGGNTEAFF
TGCGCCAGCAGCTCAGTTTTTGGAGGGAACACTGAAGCTTTCTTT
>TRBJ1-3|TRBV7-9|NA|NA
CASMQGSGNTIYF
TGTGCCAGCATGCAGGGATCTGGAAACACCATATATTTT
>TRBJ1-2|TRBV13|NA|NA
CASENPMRYYGYTF
TGTGCCAGCGAAAACCCGATGCGGTACTATGGCTACACCTTC
>TRBJ2-1|TRBV7-9|NA|NA
CASSLGTLRAAYNEQFF
TGTGCCAGCAGCTTAGGGACCCTCAGGGCGGCCTACAATGAGCAGTTCTTC
>TRBJ1-1|TRBV18|NA|NA
CASSRATPNTEAFF
TGTGCCAGCTCACGGGCCACACCGAACACTGAAGCTTTCTTT
>TRBJ1-6|TRBV7-9|NA|NA
CASSAGNSPLHF
TGTGCCAGCAGCGCAGGGAATTCACCCCTCCACTTT
>TRBJ1-1|TRBV2|NA|many
CASTTTENTEAFF
TGTGCCAGCACGACGACAGAAAACACTGAAGCTTTCTTT
>TRBJ2-5|TRBV12-5|TRBD1|NA
CASGYVRTGPEETQYF
TGTGCTAGTGGTTACGTGCGGACAGGGCCTGAGGAGACCCAGTACTTC
>TRBJ2-7|TRBV30|NA|NA
CALKRTDSYEQYF
TGTGCCTTGAAAAGGACAGATTCCTACGAGCAGTACTTC
>TRBJ1-1|TRBV7-8|TRBD1|NA
CASSLGETGYTEAFF
TGTGCCAGCAGCTTGGGAGAGACAGGGTACACTGAAGCTTTCTTT
>TRBJ2-2|TRBV7-3|NA|NA
CASSLTSNTGELFF
TGTGCCAGCAGCCTTACTTCGAACACCGGGGAGCTGTTTTTT
>TRBJ2-7|TRBV6-1|NA|NA
CASSGGRGGKTYEQYF
TGTGCCAGCAGTGGGGGTCGGGGAGGAAAAACCTACGAGCAGTACTTC
>TRBJ1-4|TRBV6-6|TRBD1|NA
CASSYTRGNEKLFF
TGTGCCAGCAGTTACACCAGGGGGAATGAAAAACTGTTTTTT
>TRBJ2-5|TRBV5-4|TRBD2|NA
CASSLLAGVRETQYF
TGTGCCAGCAGCTTACTAGCGGGAGTGCGAGAGACCCAGTACTTC
>TRBJ2-3|TRBV9|TRBD1|NA
CASSQDTGGSTDTQYF
TGTGCCAGCAGCCAAGACACAGGGGGAAGCACAGATACGCAGTATTTT
>TRBJ1-5|TRBV19|TRBD1|once
CASSPGGTNQPQHF
TGTGCCAGTAGTCCAGGGGGGACCAATCAGCCCCAGCATTTT
>TRBJ1-1|TRBV19|TRBD1|NA
CASSLRGTAEAFF
TGTGCCAGTAGTCTCCGCGGGACAGCTGAAGCTTTCTTT
>TRBJ2-2|TRBV5-6|NA|NA
CASSSLRTGTGGELFF
TGTGCCAGCAGCTCGCTTCGGACGGGAACGGGCGGGGAGCTGTTTTTT
>TRBJ2-5|TRBV7-7|TRBD2|NA
CASSPHGSGRETQYF
TGTGCTAGCAGCCCGCATGGTAGCGGGAGGGAGACCCAGTACTTC
>TRBJ2-6|TRBV29-1|NA|NA
CSVFPDRSSGANVLTF
TGCAGCGTTTTCCCGGACAGAAGCTCTGGGGCCAACGTCCTGACTTTC
>TRBJ2-7|TRBV10-3|TRBD1|NA
CAISESGRGLYEQYF
TGTGCCATCAGTGAGTCGGGCAGGGGGCTCTACGAGCAGTACTTC
>TRBJ2-1|TRBV5-4|TRBD2|NA
CASSHPGGSSYNEQFF
TGTGCCAGCAGCCATCCCGGGGGGAGCTCCTACAATGAGCAGTTCTTC
>TRBJ1-3|TRBV28|NA|NA
CASSVGGRGNTIYF
TGTGCCAGCAGTGTGGGGGGAAGGGGAAACACCATATATTTT
>TRBJ1-5|TRBV12-3/TRBV12-4|TRBD1|NA
CASSFDRDQPQHF
TGTGCCAGCAGTTTCGACAGGGATCAGCCCCAGCATTTT
>TRBJ1-6|TRBV12-3/TRBV12-4|NA|NA
CASSLARDSPLHF
TGTGCCAGCAGTTTAGCGAGGGATTCACCCCTCCACTTT
>TRBJ1-2|TRBV29-1|TRBD1|NA
CSVVGDRGTRGYTF
TGCAGCGTGGTGGGGGACAGGGGGACACGGGGCTACACCTTC
>TRBJ1-1|TRBV30|NA|NA
CAWSVKYTRGVNTEAFF
TGTGCCTGGAGTGTAAAGTACACCCGCGGGGTGAACACTGAAGCTTTCTTT
>TRBJ2-3|TRBV5-4|TRBD2|NA
CASSLGVSGTSTDTQYF
TGTGCCAGCAGCTTGGGGGTTAGCGGGACTAGCACAGATACGCAGTATTTT